Sequencing of this T cell receptor (beta chain) was carried out in a study of blood T cell repertoires in COVID-19. How the authors handled the data: Using reference gene primer amplification, nucleated cell counts were estimated. Some clones are missing from TCRdb's copy, which holds only in-frame ones; the method was immunoSEQ multiplex PCR. For V, J and clone size, that table is used; D and trimming come from the DNA. The sample carries around 64,000 clones, just over 90% recorded once. The V gene lost 0 bases and the J gene lost 0 bases, with 4 bases spanning the gap. Per germline, CDR1 LNHDA and CDR2 SQIVND (reference sequence). This CDR3 region has 14 residues.

The gene calls are TRBV19 and TRBJ2-3; D is undetermined. Sequenced sample: peripheral blood. The source of this sequence is a human donor in a cohort sampled during active COVID-19. The CDR3 spells CASSIDRSTDTQYF. In DNA form, the CDR3 reads TGTGCCAGTAGTATAGACCGGAGCACAGATACGCAGTATTTT.